These 25 T cell receptor beta chains originate from one sample sequenced in a study of blood T cell repertoires in COVID-19. Profiling relied on immunoSEQ multiplex PCR, and the TCRdb table lists in-frame clones only, not all of them. The sample contains 110,000 to 150,000 clones, about 89% of which appear only once. The specimen was peripheral blood. These receptors originate from a man aged 55 to 70 with active or convalescent COVID-19.

The gene calls are TRBV7-2 and TRBJ1-1; no definite D call. The CDR3 spans 15 residues. Germline values: CDR1 SGHTA, CDR2 FQGNSA. The V end lost 7 bases, the J end lost 7 bases, and 22 bases lay between the germline ends. The CDR3 DNA reads as TGTGCCAGCACCCCCCCGAGAGGTCTGATCCATGAAGCTTTCTTT. This encodes CASTPPRGLIHEAFF.

The V gene is TRBV10-3, the J gene TRBJ1-5, with D maybe TRBD1 (6 bases). V gave up 0 bases and J gave up 3 bases, with 12 bases separating them. CDR1 and CDR2 from the germline V gene are ENHRY and SYGVKD. This CDR3 is 16 amino acids long. As DNA, the CDR3 is TGTGCCATCAGTGAGTCCAGGGGAGGGGACAATCAGCCCCAGCATTTT. Protein product: CAISESRGGDNQPQHF.

The chain carries TRBV10-3 and TRBJ1-2; 7 bases are a match to TRBD1. Germline CDR1 and CDR2: ENHRY and SYGVKD. Unmatched junction bases numbered 13, after V lost 6 bases and J lost 6 bases. This CDR3 region has 15 residues. CDR3 nucleotides: TGTGCCATCAGAGGGACAGACCTCCAGGCCCATGGCTACACCTTC. Translating gives CAIRGTDLQAHGYTF.

This clone has a single count. The rearrangement joins TRBV13 to TRBJ2-5; 8 positions agree with TRBD1. This CDR3 has 15 residues. In germline, CDR1 is PRHDT, CDR2 FYEKMQ (reference sequence). V lost 4 bases, J lost 3 bases, and 7 bases stayed unmatched. The CDR3 DNA follows: TGTGCCAGCAGCTCGCGGACAGGGTCAAAAGAGACCCAGTACTTC. As protein: CASSSRTGSKETQYF. Full variable domain (remainder filled in from reference TRBV13 and TRBJ2-5): AAGVIQSPRHLIKEKRETATLKCYPIPRHDTVYWYQQGPGQDPQFLISFYEKMQSDKGSIPDRFSAQQFSDYHSELNMSSLELGDSALYFCASSSRTGSKETQYFGPGTRLLVL.

This chain connects TRBV2 to TRBJ1-6; TRBD1 matches 8 bases. Per germline, CDR1 SNHLY and CDR2 FYNNEI. V was pared by 4 bases and J by 4 bases, with 15 bases of the junction left unmatched. The CDR3 spans 19 residues. The CDR3 is CASSVGQGGGSSYNSPLHF. Written as DNA, the CDR3 is TGTGCCAGCAGTGTTGGACAGGGCGGAGGAAGCAGTTATAATTCACCCCTCCACTTT.

This chain joins TRBV7-6 and TRBJ1-1, with D possibly matching TRBD1 (5 bases). Between the trimmed V and J ends, which lost 1 base and 0 bases, there was a span of 15 bases. The germline V gene has CDR1 SGHVS and CDR2 FNYEAQ. This CDR3 has 17 amino acids. The DNA for the CDR3 is TGTGCCAGCAGCTTAGGGGGCACTTGGACCATGAACACTGAAGCTTTCTTT. Its protein product is CASSLGGTWTMNTEAFF.

The chain is built from TRBV19 and TRBJ1-2; D is perhaps TRBD1 (5 bases). The V end was cut by 9 bases, the J end by 6 bases, with 11 bases between. Germline CDR1 and CDR2: LNHDA and SQIVND (reference sequence). This CDR3 is built from 11 residues. The CDR3 nucleotides read TGTGCCAGCCAGGGAGGGCATGGCTACACCTTC. Its translation is CASQGGHGYTF.

The chain links TRBV28 to TRBJ2-2, with 7 bases identical to TRBD1. The germline CDR1 and CDR2 sequences are MDHEN and SYDVKM. The CDR3 runs to 13 residues. The V and J ends lost 7 bases and 5 bases, in that order; junction bases with no gene match: 4. The CDR3 spells CASMDRSTGELFF. The CDR3 nucleotides are TGTGCCAGCATGGACAGGTCTACCGGGGAGCTGTTTTTT.

J is TRBJ2-7 and V is TRBV24-1; D possibly corresponds to TRBD1 (6 bases). Germline assignment: CDR1 KGHDR and CDR2 SFDVKD. CDR3 length equals 12 residues. V lost 7 bases and J lost 3, with 9 bases in between. The CDR3 reads CATSGDNYEQYF. The CDR3 region has the DNA TGTGCCACCAGCGGGGACAACTACGAGCAGTACTTC.

V is TRBV27 and J is TRBJ1-1; TRBD1 matches 9 bases. The V gene end was trimmed by 6 bases and the J gene end by 2 bases; junction bases not matched to a gene: 4. This CDR3 has 14 residues. The V gene's germline CDR1 is MNHEY and CDR2 SMNVEV (reference sequence). The CDR3 here is CASRRQGENTEAFF. DNA of the CDR3: TGTGCCAGCAGAAGACAGGGGGAAAACACTGAAGCTTTCTTT.

This chain joins TRBV2 and TRBJ2-7, with D hard to call. Germline values: CDR1 SNHLY, CDR2 FYNNEI. Trimming stripped 5 bases from V and 4 bases from J, with 9 bases between. The CDR3 totals 12 residues. In nucleotides, the CDR3 is TGTGCCAGCAGTTCCAATGTGTACGAGCAGTACTTC. It codes for CASSSNVYEQYF.

The CDR3 nucleotides read TGTGCCAGCAGCTCCCCGGGTCGGTGGGACAGGGTGTACTTC. It translates to CASSSPGRWDRVYF. This sequence joins TRBV7-8 and TRBJ2-5; 9 nucleotides match TRBD1. CDR3 length equals 14 residues. Germline CDR1 is SGHVS and CDR2 is FQNEAQ. V shed 4 bases and J 13 bases; nucleotides not matched to a gene: 13.

The chain is built from TRBV18 and TRBJ1-5; no clear D. The CDR3 is 12 residues long. V dropped 6 bases and J dropped 3 bases, with 6 bases sitting between them. Looked up from germline, CDR1 is KGHSH and CDR2 is LQKENI. In DNA, the CDR3 is TGTGCCAGCTCCGGGAACAATCAGCCCCAGCATTTT. Its translation is CASSGNNQPQHF.

This chain links TRBV30 with TRBJ1-4; no clear D gene. The CDR3 runs to 12 residues. V shed 5 bases and J shed 8 bases, with 12 bases lying between them. Germline V gene lookup returns CDR1 GTSNPN and CDR2 SVGIG (reference sequence). CDR3 coding DNA: TGTGCCTGGTCCGCCGGGAAGGAAAAACTGTTTTTT. Its protein is CAWSAGKEKLFF.

The chain uses TRBV7-2 and TRBJ1-4; D perhaps matches TRBD1 (5 bases). This CDR3 spans 16 amino acids. Between the trimmed V and J ends, which lost 4 bases and 3 bases, there was a span of 15 bases. Germline V gives CDR1 SGHTA, CDR2 FQGNSA. The CDR3 DNA follows: TGTGCCAGCAGCTCAGGGTTTGGAGAGTCTAATGAAAAACTGTTTTTT. This sequence encodes CASSSGFGESNEKLFF. The whole variable domain, filled in from reference TRBV7-2 and TRBJ1-4, reads GAGVSQSPSNKVTEKGKDVELRCDPISGHTALYWYRQSLGQGLEFLIYFQGNSAPDKSGLPSDRFSAERTGGSVSTLTIQRTQQEDSAVYLCASSSGFGESNEKLFFGSGTQLSVL.

This chain uses TRBV10-2 with TRBJ2-3; a possible D gene is TRBD1 (6 bases). Trimming left V 3 bases short and J 5 bases short, with 12 bases between. The CDR3 extends over 14 amino acids. Germline CDR1 is WSHSY and CDR2 is SAAADI. CDR3 region: CASSETGRGDTQYF. The CDR3 DNA sequence: TGCGCCAGCAGTGAAACAGGGAGAGGAGATACGCAGTATTTT.

The chain couples TRBV18 to TRBJ2-1; TRBD2 aligns across 11 bases. After removal of 4 bases from V and 6 bases from J, the junction contained 2 bases not matched to a gene. The length of the CDR3 is 14 residues. Germline V gene sequence: CDR1 KGHSH, CDR2 LQKENI. The chain's CDR3 is CASSLAGGGNEQFF. The CDR3 DNA sequence: TGTGCCAGCTCACTAGCGGGAGGGGGCAATGAGCAGTTCTTC.

The chain joins TRBV3-1 (or the pseudogene TRBV3-2) to TRBJ2-5, with D possibly being TRBD2 (7 bases). The CDR3 is 14 amino acids. V was pared by 2 bases and J by 4 bases, with 11 bases between. The V gene's germline CDR1 is LGHDT and CDR2 YNNKEL (reference sequence). The CDR3 DNA reads as TGTGCCAGCAGCCAACGAGGGGGGGCAGAGACCCAGTACTTC. Translating it yields CASSQRGGAETQYF.

The CDR3 region has the DNA TGTGCCAGCAGCGCCAGACAGGCTCTGAACACTGAAGCTTTCTTT. It translates to CASSARQALNTEAFF. The J gene is TRBJ1-1, the V gene TRBV7-9, with TRBD1 as a possible D gene (6 bases). There are 15 residues in the CDR3. V shed 5 bases and J shed 0 bases, with 13 bases lying between them. Germline V CDR1 and CDR2: SEHNR, FQNEAQ (reference sequence). Full variable domain (remainder filled in from reference TRBV7-9 and TRBJ1-1): DTGVSQNPRHKITKRGQNVTFRCDPISEHNRLYWYRQTLGQGPEFLTYFQNEAQLEKSRLLSDRFSAERPKGSFSTLEIQRTEQGDSAMYLCASSARQALNTEAFFGQGTRLTVV.

The V call is TRBV24-1, the J call TRBJ2-4; D is uncertain. Germline values: CDR1 KGHDR, CDR2 SFDVKD. The CDR3 totals 14 residues. V gave up 9 bases and J gave up 1 base, with 12 bases separating them. CDR3 loop: CATGPIGAKNIQYF. The CDR3, as DNA: TGTGCCACCGGCCCGATTGGTGCCAAAAACATTCAGTACTTC.

In DNA, the CDR3 is TGTGCCAGCAGTGCGGGAGCCTCTGGAAACACCATATATTTT. It specifies CASSAGASGNTIYF. The rearrangement uses TRBV28 and TRBJ1-3; no clear D. The CDR3 runs to 14 residues. V lost 5 bases to trimming and J lost 0 bases, with 8 bases between them. Germline-derived CDR1 and CDR2 are MDHEN and SYDVKM.

This sequence joins TRBV4-3 and TRBJ2-3; TRBD2 matches at 8 bases. Germline V lookup: CDR1 LGHNA, CDR2 YSLEER. CDR3 size: 17 residues. J lost 1 base, V lost 2 bases, and 8 bases had no gene match. The CDR3 here is CASSQPLEAGGTDTQYF. The CDR3 coding sequence is TGCGCCAGCAGCCAACCCTTGGAAGCGGGGGGCACAGATACGCAGTATTTT.

V is TRBV28 and J is TRBJ2-7, with a weak D call TRBD1 (7 bases). Per the germline V gene, CDR1 is MDHEN and CDR2 is SYDVKM. This CDR3 comprises 15 residues. Trimming removed 5 bases at V and 2 bases at J, with 16 bases between. The CDR3 nucleotides read TGTGCCAGCAGTGGCGGGACAGTTAGTACCTACGAGCAGTACTTC. It is translated as CASSGGTVSTYEQYF.

The chain employs TRBV28 and TRBJ2-5; TRBD1 matches 7 bases. The CDR3 consists of 14 residues. CDR1 is MDHEN, CDR2 SYDVKM, per germline. V lost 5 bases and J lost 5; bases outside the gene matches: 8. CDR3 amino acids: CASSIQGDTETQYF. The DNA of the CDR3 is TGTGCCAGCAGTATCCAGGGGGATACGGAGACCCAGTACTTC.

The chain joins TRBV19 to TRBJ1-6; D call uncertain. The CDR3 loop spans 13 amino acids. Germline-derived CDR1 and CDR2 are LNHDA and SQIVND (reference sequence). Trimming shortened V by 7 bases and J by 9 bases, and 13 bases separated the two germline ends. The CDR3 nucleotides read TGTGCCAGTAAGGTTGAGGCACTTTCACCCCTCCACTTT. Translating it yields CASKVEALSPLHF.